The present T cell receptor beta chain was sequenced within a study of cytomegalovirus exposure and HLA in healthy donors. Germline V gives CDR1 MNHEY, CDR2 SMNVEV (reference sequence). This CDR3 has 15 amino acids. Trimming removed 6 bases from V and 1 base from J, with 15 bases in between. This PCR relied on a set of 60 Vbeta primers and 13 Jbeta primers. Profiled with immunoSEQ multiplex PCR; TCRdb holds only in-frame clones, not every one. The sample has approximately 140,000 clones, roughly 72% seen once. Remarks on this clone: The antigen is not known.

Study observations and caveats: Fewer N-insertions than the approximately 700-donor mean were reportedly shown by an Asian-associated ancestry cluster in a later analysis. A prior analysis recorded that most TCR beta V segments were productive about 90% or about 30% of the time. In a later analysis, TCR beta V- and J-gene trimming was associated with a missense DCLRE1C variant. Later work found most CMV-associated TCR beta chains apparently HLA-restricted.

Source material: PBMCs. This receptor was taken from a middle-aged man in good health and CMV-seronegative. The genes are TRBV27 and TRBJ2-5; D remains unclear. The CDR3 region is CASSFGTDLQETQYF. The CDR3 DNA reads TGTGCCAGCAGCTTCGGCACAGATCTCCAAGAGACCCAGTACTTC.